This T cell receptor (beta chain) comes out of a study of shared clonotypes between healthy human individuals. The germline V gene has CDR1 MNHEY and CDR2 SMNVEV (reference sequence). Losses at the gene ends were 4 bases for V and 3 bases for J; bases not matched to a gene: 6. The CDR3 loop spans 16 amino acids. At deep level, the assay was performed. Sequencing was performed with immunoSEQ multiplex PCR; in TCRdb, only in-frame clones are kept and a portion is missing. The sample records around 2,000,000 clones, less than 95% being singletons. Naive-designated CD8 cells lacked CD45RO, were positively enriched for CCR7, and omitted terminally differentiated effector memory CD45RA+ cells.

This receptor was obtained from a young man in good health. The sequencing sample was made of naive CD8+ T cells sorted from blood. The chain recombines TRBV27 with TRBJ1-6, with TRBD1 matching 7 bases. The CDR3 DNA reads TGTGCCAGCAGTTGGGGACAGAACAACTATAATTCACCCCTCCACTTT. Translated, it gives CASSWGQNNYNSPLHF.